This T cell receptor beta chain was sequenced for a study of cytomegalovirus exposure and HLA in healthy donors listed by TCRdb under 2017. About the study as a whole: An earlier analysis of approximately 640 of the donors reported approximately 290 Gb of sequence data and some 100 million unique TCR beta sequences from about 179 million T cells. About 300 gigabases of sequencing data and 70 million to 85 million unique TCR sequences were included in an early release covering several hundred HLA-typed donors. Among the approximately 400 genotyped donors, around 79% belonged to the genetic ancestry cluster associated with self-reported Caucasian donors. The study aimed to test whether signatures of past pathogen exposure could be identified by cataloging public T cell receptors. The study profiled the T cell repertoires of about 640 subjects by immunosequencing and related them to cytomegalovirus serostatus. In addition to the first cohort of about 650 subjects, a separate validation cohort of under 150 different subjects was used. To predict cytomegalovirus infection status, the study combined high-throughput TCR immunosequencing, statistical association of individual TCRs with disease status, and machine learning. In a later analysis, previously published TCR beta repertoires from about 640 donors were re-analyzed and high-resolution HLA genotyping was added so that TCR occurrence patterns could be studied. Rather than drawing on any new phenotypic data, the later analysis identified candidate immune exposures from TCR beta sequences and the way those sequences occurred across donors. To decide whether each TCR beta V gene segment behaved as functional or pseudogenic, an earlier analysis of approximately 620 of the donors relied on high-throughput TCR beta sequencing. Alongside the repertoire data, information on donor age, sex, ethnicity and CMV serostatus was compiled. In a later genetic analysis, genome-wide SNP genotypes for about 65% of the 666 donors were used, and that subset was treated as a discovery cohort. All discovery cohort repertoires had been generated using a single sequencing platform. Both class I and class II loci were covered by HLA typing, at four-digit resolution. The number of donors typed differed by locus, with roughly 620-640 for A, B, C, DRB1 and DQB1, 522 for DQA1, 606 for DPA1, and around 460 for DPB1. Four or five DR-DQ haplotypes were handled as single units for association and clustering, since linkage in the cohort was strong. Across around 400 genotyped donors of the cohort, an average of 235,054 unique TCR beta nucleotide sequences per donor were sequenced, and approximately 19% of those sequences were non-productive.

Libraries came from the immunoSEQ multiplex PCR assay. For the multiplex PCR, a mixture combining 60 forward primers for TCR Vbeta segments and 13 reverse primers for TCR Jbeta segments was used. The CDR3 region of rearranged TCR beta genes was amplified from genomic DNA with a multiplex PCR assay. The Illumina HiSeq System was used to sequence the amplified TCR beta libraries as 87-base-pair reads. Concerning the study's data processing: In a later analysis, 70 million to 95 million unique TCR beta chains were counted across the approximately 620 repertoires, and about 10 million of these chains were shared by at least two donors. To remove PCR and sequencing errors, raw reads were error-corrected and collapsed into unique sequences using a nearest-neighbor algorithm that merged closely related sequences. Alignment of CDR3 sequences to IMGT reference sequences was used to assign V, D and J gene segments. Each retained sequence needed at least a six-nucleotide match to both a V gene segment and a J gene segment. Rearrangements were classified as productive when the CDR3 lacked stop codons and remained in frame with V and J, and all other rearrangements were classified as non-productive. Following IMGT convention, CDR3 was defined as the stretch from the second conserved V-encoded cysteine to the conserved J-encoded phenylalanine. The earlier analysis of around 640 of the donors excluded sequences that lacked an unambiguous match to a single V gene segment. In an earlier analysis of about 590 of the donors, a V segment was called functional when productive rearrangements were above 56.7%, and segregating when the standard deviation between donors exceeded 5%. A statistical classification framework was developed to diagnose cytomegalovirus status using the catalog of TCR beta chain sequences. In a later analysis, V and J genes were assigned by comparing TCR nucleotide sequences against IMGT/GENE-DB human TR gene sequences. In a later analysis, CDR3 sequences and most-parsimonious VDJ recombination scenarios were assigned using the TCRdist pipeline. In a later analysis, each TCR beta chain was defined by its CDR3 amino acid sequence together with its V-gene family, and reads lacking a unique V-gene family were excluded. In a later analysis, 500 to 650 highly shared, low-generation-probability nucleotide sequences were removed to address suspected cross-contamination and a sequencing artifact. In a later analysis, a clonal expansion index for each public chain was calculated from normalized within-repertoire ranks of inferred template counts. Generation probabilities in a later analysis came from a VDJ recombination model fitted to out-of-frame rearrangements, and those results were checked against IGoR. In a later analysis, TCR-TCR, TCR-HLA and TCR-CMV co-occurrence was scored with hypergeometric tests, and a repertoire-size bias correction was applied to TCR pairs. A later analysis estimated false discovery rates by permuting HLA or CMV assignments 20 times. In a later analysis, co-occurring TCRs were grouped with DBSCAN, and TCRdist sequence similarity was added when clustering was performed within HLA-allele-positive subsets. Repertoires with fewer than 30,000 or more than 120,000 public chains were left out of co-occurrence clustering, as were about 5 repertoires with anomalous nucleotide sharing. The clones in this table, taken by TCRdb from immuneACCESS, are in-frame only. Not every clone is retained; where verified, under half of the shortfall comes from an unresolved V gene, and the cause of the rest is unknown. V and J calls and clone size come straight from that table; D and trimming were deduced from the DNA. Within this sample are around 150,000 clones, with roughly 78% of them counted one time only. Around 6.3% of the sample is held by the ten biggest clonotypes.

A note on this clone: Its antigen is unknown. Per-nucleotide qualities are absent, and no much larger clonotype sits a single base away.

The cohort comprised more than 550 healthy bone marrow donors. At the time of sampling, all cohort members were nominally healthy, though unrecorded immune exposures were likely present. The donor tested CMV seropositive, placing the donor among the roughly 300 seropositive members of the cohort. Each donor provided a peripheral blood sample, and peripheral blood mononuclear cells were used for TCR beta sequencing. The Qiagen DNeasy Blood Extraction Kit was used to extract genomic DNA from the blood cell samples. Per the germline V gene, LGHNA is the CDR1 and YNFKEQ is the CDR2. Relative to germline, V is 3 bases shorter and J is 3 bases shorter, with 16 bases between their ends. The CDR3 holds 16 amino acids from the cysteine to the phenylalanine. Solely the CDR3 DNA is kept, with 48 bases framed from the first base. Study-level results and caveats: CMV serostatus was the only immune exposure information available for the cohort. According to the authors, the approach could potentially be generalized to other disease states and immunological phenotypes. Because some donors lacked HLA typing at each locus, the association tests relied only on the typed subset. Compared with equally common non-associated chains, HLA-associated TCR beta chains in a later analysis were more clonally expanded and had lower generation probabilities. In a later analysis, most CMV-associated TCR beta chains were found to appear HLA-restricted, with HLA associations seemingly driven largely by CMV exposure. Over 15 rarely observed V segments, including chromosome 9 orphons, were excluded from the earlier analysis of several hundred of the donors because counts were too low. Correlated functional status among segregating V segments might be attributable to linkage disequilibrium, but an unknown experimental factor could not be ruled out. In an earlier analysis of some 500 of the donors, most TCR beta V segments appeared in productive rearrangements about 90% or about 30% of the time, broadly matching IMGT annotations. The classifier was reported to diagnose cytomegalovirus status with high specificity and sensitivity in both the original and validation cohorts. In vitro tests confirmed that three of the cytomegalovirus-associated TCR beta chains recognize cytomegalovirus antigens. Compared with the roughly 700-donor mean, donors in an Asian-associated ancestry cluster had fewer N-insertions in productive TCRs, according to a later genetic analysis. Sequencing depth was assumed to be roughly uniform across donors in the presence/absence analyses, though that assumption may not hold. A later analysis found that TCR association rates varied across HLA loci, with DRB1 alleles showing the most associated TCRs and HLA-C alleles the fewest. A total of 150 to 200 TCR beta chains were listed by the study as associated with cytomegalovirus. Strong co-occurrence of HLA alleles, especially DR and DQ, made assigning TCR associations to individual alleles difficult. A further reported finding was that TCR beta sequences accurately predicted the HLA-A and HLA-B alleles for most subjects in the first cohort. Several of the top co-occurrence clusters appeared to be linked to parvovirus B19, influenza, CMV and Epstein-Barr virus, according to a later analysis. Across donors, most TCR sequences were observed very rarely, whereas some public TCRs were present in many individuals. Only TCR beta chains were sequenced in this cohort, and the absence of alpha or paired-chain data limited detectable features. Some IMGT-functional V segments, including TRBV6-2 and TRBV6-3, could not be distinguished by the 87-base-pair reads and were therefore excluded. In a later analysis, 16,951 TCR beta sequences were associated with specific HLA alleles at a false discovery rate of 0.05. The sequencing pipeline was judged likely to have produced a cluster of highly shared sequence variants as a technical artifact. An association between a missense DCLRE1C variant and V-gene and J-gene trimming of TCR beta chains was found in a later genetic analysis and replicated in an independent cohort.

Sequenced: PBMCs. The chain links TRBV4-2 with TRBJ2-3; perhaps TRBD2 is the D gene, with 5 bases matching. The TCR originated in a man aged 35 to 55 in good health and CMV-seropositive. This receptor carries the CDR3 CASSQRLYGKTDTQYF. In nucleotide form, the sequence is TGTGCCAGCAGCCAGAGGCTATACGGGAAGACAGATACGCAGTATTTT.